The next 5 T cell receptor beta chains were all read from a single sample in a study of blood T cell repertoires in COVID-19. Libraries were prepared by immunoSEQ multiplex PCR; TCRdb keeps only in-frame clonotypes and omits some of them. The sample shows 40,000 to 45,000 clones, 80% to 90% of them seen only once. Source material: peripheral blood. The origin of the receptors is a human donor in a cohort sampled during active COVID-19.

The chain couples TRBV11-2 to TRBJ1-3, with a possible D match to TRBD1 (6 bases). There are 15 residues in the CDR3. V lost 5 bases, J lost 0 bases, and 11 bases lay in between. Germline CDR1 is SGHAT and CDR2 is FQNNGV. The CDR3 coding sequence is TGTGCCAGCAGCCCTACAGGGTACTCTGGAAACACCATATATTTT. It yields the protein CASSPTGYSGNTIYF.

CDR3 sequence (DNA): TGCAGCGTTGTACCCACAGGGATTAGCACAGATACGCAGTATTTT. Translating it yields CSVVPTGISTDTQYF. This rearrangement joins TRBV29-1 to TRBJ2-3, with D maybe TRBD1 (6 bases). V gave up 4 bases and J gave up 0 bases, with 14 bases separating them. CDR3 length: 15 residues. Germline V gives CDR1 SQVTM, CDR2 ANQGSEA.

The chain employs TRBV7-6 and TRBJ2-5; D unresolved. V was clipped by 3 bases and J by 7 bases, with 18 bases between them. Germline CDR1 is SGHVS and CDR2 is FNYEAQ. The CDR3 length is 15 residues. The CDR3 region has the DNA TGTGCCAGCAGCTTTGGGTTCGGCGGTGGCGGGACCCAGTACTTC. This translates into CASSFGFGGGGTQYF.

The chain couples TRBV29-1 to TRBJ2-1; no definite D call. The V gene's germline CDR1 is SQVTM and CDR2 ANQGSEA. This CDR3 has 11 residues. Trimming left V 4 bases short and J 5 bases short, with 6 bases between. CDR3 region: CSVAGDNEQFF. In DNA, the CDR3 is TGCAGCGTTGCCGGTGACAATGAGCAGTTCTTC.

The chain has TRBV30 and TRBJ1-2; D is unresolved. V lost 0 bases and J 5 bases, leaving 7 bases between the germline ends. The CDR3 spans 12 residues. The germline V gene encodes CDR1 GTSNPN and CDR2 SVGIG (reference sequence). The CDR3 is CAWSVSGYGYTF. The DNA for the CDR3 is TGTGCCTGGAGTGTTTCCGGGTATGGCTACACCTTC.